This TCR delta chain was found in a study of DNA immune sequencing with unique molecular identifiers (dated by TCRdb to 2019 to 2021). In terms of the full investigation: gammadelta T cells were enriched from buffy coats using immunomagnetic cell separation, and their genomic DNA was sequenced. gammadelta T cells were enriched from PBMC of under 11 healthy individuals by fluorescence-activated cell sorting. In the comparison of enriched versus non-enriched samples, around 95 ng of enriched gammadelta T-cell DNA and roughly 1 ug of non-enriched PBMC DNA were sequenced. The study developed and validated an ultrasensitive DNA-based TRD repertoire sequencing method using PCR-introduced unique molecular identifiers. Validation of the sequencing method was done both on synthetic reference molecules and on blood samples taken from healthy individuals. All donors were healthy people, and ten of the donors were profiled using sorted gammadelta T cells from peripheral blood. The paper's findings and limits, for the study overall: Among clonotypes from healthy donors, the most common TRD rearrangement was TRDV2 paired with TRDJ1. Novel TRD sequences not targeted by the primers cannot be detected with the primer-based approach. Variation in TRD repertoire diversity was observed between healthy donors, with several donors found to be highly oligoclonal, in that the top 5 clonotypes exceeded half of productive molecules.

V drops 2 bases and J drops 0 bases, leaving 16 bases in between. CDR1 and CDR2 were assigned from the germline V gene (reference sequence) as TVYSNPD and GDNSRS. The CDR3, cysteine through phenylalanine, is 15 amino acids long. Only the CDR3 DNA stays, 45 bases, in frame from base 1. To note about this clone: What this receptor recognizes is not known. No base-level quality is on record; no much larger clone is a single base apart.

The library was made by multiplex PCR. A 32-plex assay, with primers for all 8 TRDV and 4 TRDJ genes spanning the CDR3, was used to amplify the genomic DNA. A 12-nucleotide UMI was added during two to three barcoding PCR cycles, followed by a second PCR with Illumina adapter primers. AMPure XP beads were used for library purification, and library quality was checked on a Fragment Analyzer with the HS NGS Fragment kit. Sequencing used an Illumina MiniSeq mid-output kit with 20% PhiX and 150 cycles of paired-end reads. Regarding the original processing steps: MIGEC version 1.2.9 was used to process reads, grouping reads by UMI and building error-corrected consensus sequences. Post-processing used modified VDJtools version 1.2.1 scripts and the tcR R package. TCRdb reprocessed the public data with the CATT caller; entries with the same nucleotide sequence were combined afterwards. Clone size and V and J calls follow TCRdb, not the original study. The sample contains roughly 5,200 delta-chain clones, 11% of them found a single time. The ten biggest clones cover 53% of the sample.

Material: gamma-delta T cells enriched from blood buffy coat, or unenriched PBMCs (not recorded which). The receptor was derived from a human donor in good health. Recombination connected TRDV3 to TRDJ1; the D gene assignment is ambiguous. The CDR3 sequence is CAFGPIRKYTDKLIF. The DNA reads TGTGCCTTTGGCCCTATCAGGAAGTACACCGATAAACTCATCTTT.